The rows below give T cell receptor beta chains drawn from one sample of a study of T cells after yellow fever vaccination. TCRdb re-analysed the 5' RACE reads in MiXCR, keeping a single row per CDR3 protein. The table shows more than 65,000 distinct CDR3 sequences, with more than 5.5% occurring only once. The specimen comprised CD8+ T cells sorted from PBMCs, sampled approximately 11 days after the first yellow fever vaccination. These receptor sequences come from a man between 18 and 35 years old who received the YFV17D yellow fever vaccine. CDR3s include the opening cysteine and the closing phenylalanine or tryptophan. A D gene is named only where the DNA matches it firmly. The listing skips clone size in some rows; elsewhere it reads once, few, many or a size class.

size,D,V,J,CDR3,DNA
NA,NA,TRBV7-2,TRBJ2-3,CASSLLLDRNTQYF,TGTGCCAGCAGCTTGTTACTCGACAGAAATACGCAGTATTTT
many,NA,TRBV4-3,TRBJ1-1,CASSQDRNTEAFF,TGCGCCAGCAGCCAAGATCGGAACACTGAAGCTTTCTTT
NA,NA,TRBV2,TRBJ2-1,CATLPRNYNEQFF,TGTGCCACCCTTCCCCGGAACTACAATGAGCAGTTCTTC
many,NA,TRBV28,TRBJ1-1,CATLEVGVPQAFF,TGTGCCACCTTGGAGGTTGGGGTCCCTCAAGCTTTCTTT
few,NA,TRBV7-3,TRBJ2-1,CASSLTNSGPPSRGPIYNEQFF,TGTGCCAGCAGCTTAACTAACTCAGGTCCTCCTTCCCGGGGGCCAATTTACAATGAGCAGTTCTTC
many,NA,TRBV7-2,TRBJ1-5,CASRAGAMWSQPQHF,TGTGCCAGCAGGGCAGGGGCGATGTGGTCACAGCCCCAGCATTTT
many,NA,TRBV25-1,TRBJ1-3,CASSERGAGNTIYF,TGTGCCAGCAGTGAACGGGGGGCTGGAAACACCATATATTTT
few,NA,TRBV7-2,TRBJ1-1,CASSFGLSEAFF,TGTGCCAGCAGCTTTGGACTGTCTGAAGCTTTCTTT
NA,NA,TRBV19,TRBJ1-3,CASTYWDGGNTIYF,TGTGCCAGCACCTACTGGGACGGTGGAAACACCATATATTTT
many,NA,TRBV5-1,TRBJ1-3,CASSLFGWRNTIYF,TGCGCCAGCAGCTTATTCGGTTGGAGAAACACCATATATTTT
many,NA,TRBV4-1,TRBJ1-5,CASSDRLLSNQPQHF,TGCGCCAGCAGTGACCGGCTGCTAAGCAATCAGCCCCAGCATTTT
many,TRBD2,TRBV6-2/TRBV6-3,TRBJ2-2,CASSSGLAEFTGELFF,TGTGCCAGCAGTTCCGGACTAGCGGAATTCACCGGGGAGCTGTTTTTT
NA,TRBD1,TRBV4-1,TRBJ1-5,CASSQVRDRGRRRSNQPQHF,TGCGCCAGCAGCCAAGTCCGAGACAGGGGGCGACGGCGAAGCAATCAGCCCCAGCATTTT
NA,NA,TRBV4-1,TRBJ2-1,CASSDQQGLGHTEQFF,TGCGCCAGCAGCGACCAACAGGGTTTAGGGCACACTGAGCAGTTCTTC
few,NA,TRBV9,TRBJ1-6,CASSVGGNSPLHF,TGTGCCAGCAGCGTAGGTGGTAATTCACCCCTCCACTTT
many,TRBD1,TRBV6-4,TRBJ2-3,CASSDTWDRRTPGTDTQYF,TGTGCCAGCAGTGACACTTGGGACAGGAGGACTCCTGGCACAGATACGCAGTATTTT
NA,NA,TRBV23-1,TRBJ2-1,CASSQENGYNEQFF,TGCGCCAGCAGTCAAGAAAACGGCTACAATGAGCAGTTCTTC
many,TRBD2,TRBV4-3,TRBJ2-3,CASSHGGSGGPDTQYF,TGCGCCAGCAGCCACGGGGGAAGCGGGGGGCCAGATACGCAGTATTTT
NA,NA,TRBV3-1,TRBJ1-2,CASSQVNGGANYGYTF,TGTGCCAGCAGCCAAGTCAACGGGGGGGCTAACTATGGCTACACCTTC
many,TRBD1,TRBV3-1,TRBJ2-5,CASSQGPSTGLSETQYF,TGTGCCAGCAGCCAAGGTCCCTCGACAGGGCTGTCAGAGACCCAGTACTTC
few,TRBD1,TRBV7-2,TRBJ2-3,CASSFQGADTQYF,TGTGCCAGCAGCTTCCAGGGGGCAGATACGCAGTATTTT
many,TRBD1,TRBV6-5,TRBJ1-5,CASSYWEGAHQPQHF,TGTGCCAGCAGTTATTGGGAGGGGGCGCATCAGCCCCAGCATTTT
NA,NA,TRBV5-4,TRBJ2-5,CASGQGRGGEETQYF,TGTGCCAGCGGGCAGGGTCGGGGAGGTGAAGAGACCCAGTACTTC